Many counts were recorded for the clone carrying this T cell receptor (beta chain). The antigen remains undetermined. CDR3 length equals 14 residues. V was pared by 7 bases and J by 1 base, with 11 bases between. Germline values: CDR1 MNHEY, CDR2 SVGAGI. This specimen belongs to a study of T-cell memory formation after mild COVID-19. Findings and limits, study-wide: Later expanders leaned toward CD4+, whereas clones contracting from day 15 to 85 were balanced CD4/CD8.

TCRdb reprocessed the 5' RACE reads via MiXCR and lists one record per CDR3 protein. The sample comprises fewer than 350,000 distinct CDR3 sequences, approximately 8.4% of which are singletons, and about 20% rests with the top ten. The TCR was taken from a man between 18 and 29 years old who had mild COVID-19 (a few samples of this study predate the infection). Cell type and time point are not known. The specimen was PBMCs or a T cell subset sorted from them (not recorded which). The chain joins TRBV6-5 to TRBJ1-5; tentatively, D is TRBD1 (6 bases). The CDR3 loop is CASKGQTSNQPQHF. The CDR3 nucleotides are TGTGCCAGCAAAGGACAGACAAGCAATCAGCCCCAGCATTTT.